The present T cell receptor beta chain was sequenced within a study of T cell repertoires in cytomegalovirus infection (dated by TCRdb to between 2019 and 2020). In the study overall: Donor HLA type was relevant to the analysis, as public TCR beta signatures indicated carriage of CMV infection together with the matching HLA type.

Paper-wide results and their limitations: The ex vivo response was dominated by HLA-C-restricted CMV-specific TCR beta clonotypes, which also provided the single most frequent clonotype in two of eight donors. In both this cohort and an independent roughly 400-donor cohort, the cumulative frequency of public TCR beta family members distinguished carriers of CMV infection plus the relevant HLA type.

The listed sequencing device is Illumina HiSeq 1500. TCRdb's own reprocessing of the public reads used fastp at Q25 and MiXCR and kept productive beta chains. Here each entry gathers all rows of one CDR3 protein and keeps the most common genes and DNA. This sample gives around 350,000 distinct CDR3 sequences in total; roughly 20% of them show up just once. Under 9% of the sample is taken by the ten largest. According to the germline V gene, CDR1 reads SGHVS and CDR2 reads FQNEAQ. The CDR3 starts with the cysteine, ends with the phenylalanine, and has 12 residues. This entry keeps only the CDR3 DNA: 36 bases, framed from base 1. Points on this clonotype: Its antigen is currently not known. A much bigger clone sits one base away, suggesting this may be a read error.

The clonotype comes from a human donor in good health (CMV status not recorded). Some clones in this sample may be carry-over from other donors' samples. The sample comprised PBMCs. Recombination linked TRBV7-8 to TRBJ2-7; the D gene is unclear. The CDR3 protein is CTSSALGYEQYF. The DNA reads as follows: TGTACCAGCAGCGCCCTGGGGTACGAGCAGTACTTC.